The clone carrying this TCR beta chain was recorded a few times. The antigen remains unidentified. TCRdb reprocessed the 5' RACE reads via MiXCR and lists one record per CDR3 protein. Here the sample spans 690,000 or so distinct CDR3 sequences, 8.5% to 9% being singletons. The record originates from a study of identical twins. Germline CDR1 MDHEN, CDR2 SYDVKM. The CDR3 sequence is 13 residues long. Trimming removed 6 bases from V and 9 bases from J, with 15 bases in between. Findings and limits, study-wide: Insertions ran lower in abundant cord blood beta clonotypes, though not in memory repertoires.

The same sample was also studied in work on yellow fever vaccine responses in identical twins.

The sequence was obtained from a woman younger than 30 in good health. The source material was PBMCs. The chain is built from TRBV28 and TRBJ2-1; no clear D. The CDR3 DNA reads TGTGCCAGCAGCCAAAGAAGGGCTTCTGAGCAGTTCTTC. It encodes CASSQRRASEQFF.